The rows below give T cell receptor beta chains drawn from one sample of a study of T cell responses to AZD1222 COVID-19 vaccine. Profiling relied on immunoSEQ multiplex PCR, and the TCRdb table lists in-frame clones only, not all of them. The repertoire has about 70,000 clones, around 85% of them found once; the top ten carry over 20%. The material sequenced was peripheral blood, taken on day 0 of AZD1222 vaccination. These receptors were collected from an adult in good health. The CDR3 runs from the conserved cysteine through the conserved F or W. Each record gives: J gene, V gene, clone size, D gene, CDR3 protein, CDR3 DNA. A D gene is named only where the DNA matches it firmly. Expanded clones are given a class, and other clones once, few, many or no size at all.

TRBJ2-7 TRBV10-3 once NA CAISGLYEQYF TGTGCCATCAGTGGCCTCTACGAGCAGTACTTC
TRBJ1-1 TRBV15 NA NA CATSRDRTALEAFF TGTGCCACCAGCAGAGACCGGACAGCACTAGAAGCTTTCTTT
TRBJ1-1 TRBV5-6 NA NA CASSSGASTEAFF TGTGCCAGCAGCTCGGGGGCGAGCACTGAAGCTTTCTTT
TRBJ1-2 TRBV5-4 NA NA CASSSPSQGGYGYTF TGTGCCAGCAGCTCACCCTCACAGGGAGGCTATGGCTACACCTTC
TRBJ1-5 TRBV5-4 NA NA CASSATGGQPQHF TGTGCCAGCAGCGCCACGGGCGGTCAGCCCCAGCATTTT
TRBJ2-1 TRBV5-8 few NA CASSLVAPWNEQFF TGTGCCAGCAGCTTGGTGGCCCCTTGGAATGAGCAGTTCTTC
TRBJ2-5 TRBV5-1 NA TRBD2 CASSPAAGAETQYF TGCGCCAGCAGCCCTGCAGCGGGAGCAGAGACCCAGTACTTC
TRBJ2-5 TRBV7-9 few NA CASSLVNGQETQYF TGTGCCAGCAGCTTAGTCAATGGCCAAGAGACCCAGTACTTC
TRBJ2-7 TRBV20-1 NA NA CSATEPRGGVYHEQYF TGCAGTGCTACTGAGCCGAGGGGGGGCGTATACCACGAGCAGTACTTC
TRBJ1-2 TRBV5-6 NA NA CASSLDRLPYGYTF TGTGCCAGCAGCTTGGACAGGTTACCGTATGGCTACACCTTC
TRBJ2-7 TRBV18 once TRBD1 CASSSGRGYEQYF TGTGCCAGCTCATCAGGCAGGGGGTACGAGCAGTACTTC
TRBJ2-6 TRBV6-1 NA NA CASSEEGSGANVLTF TGTGCCAGCAGTGAAGAGGGATCTGGGGCCAACGTCCTGACTTTC
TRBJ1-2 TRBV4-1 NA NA CASSQGTATNYGYTF TGCGCCAGCAGCCAAGGGACAGCTACTAACTATGGCTACACCTTC
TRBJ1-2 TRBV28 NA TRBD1 CASREDRGHNYGYTF TGTGCCAGCAGGGAGGACAGGGGTCATAACTATGGCTACACCTTC
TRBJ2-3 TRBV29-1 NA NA CSVGPNTGDTQYF TGCAGCGTTGGCCCCAATACGGGGGATACGCAGTATTTT
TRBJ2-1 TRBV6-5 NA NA CASSLTGNEQFF TGTGCCAGCAGTTTGACAGGCAATGAGCAGTTCTTC
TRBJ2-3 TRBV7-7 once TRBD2 CASSSRGGDTQYF TGTGCTAGCAGTAGCCGGGGGGGAGATACGCAGTATTTT
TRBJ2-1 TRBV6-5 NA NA CASKPPLAIYEQFF TGTGCCAGCAAGCCCCCCCTAGCGATCTATGAGCAGTTCTTC
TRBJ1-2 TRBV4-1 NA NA CASSQDRGPAGGYTF TGCGCCAGCAGCCAAGATAGGGGACCGGCCGGTGGCTACACCTTC
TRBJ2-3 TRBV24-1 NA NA CAAGSQTDTQYF TGTGCCGCGGGCTCCCAGACAGATACGCAGTATTTT
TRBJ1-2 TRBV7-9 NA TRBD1 CASSLEAGGVWGYTF TGTGCCAGCAGCTTAGAAGCAGGGGGCGTGTGGGGCTACACCTTC
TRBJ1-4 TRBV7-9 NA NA CASSTNRLTREKLFF TGTGCCAGCAGCACAAACAGGCTCACACGGGAAAAACTGTTTTTT
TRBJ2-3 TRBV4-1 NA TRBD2 CASSPNSGGATDTQYF TGCGCCAGCAGCCCCAACAGCGGGGGGGCCACAGATACGCAGTATTTT
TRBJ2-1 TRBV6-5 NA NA CATHLTGFAYNEQFF TGTGCCACCCACCTGACAGGTTTTGCGTACAATGAGCAGTTCTTC
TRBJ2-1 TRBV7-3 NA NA CASSLTPLASNEQFF TGTGCCAGCAGCTTAACCCCTCTAGCATCCAATGAGCAGTTCTTC
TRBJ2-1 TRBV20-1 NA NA CSASRADLPGNEQFF TGCAGTGCTAGTAGGGCGGACCTGCCGGGGAATGAGCAGTTCTTC
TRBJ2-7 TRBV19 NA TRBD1 CASSIGTGDYEQYF TGTGCCAGTAGTATCGGGACAGGGGACTACGAGCAGTACTTC
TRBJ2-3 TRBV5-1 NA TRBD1 CASSLDRGSSTDTQYF TGCGCCAGCAGCTTGGACAGGGGGTCTAGCACAGATACGCAGTATTTT
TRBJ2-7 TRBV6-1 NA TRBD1 CASSEARQRQGAEQYF TGTGCCAGCAGTGAAGCTAGGCAGAGACAGGGGGCTGAGCAGTACTTC
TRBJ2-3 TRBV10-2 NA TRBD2 CASWTSGRLRPGDTDTQYF TGCGCCAGCTGGACTAGCGGGAGATTGCGTCCTGGGGACACAGATACGCAGTATTTT
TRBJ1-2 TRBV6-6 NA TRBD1 CASSSTGGKVYGYTF TGTGCCAGCAGTTCCACAGGGGGCAAGGTCTATGGCTACACCTTC
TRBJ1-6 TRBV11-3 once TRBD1 CASSLRQGGFYNSPLHF TGTGCCAGCAGCTTACGACAGGGGGGCTTTTATAATTCACCCCTCCACTTT
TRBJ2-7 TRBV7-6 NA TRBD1 CASSRDRRTYEQYF TGTGCCAGCAGCAGGGACAGGCGAACCTACGAGCAGTACTTC
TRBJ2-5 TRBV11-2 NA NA CASSLDRPPETQYF TGTGCCAGCAGCTTAGACCGACCACCAGAGACCCAGTACTTC
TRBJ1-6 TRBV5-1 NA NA CASSLELNSPLHF TGCGCCAGCAGCTTGGAACTGAATTCACCCCTCCACTTT
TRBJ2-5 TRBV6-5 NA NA CASRDPQETQYF TGTGCCAGCAGGGACCCGCAAGAGACCCAGTACTTC
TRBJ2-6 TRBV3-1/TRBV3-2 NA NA CASSGNSGANVLTF TGTGCCAGCAGCGGAAACTCTGGGGCCAACGTCCTGACTTTC
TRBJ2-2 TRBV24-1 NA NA CATSDLRGTSGAGELFF TGTGCCACCAGTGATCTCAGGGGCACGTCGGGAGCCGGGGAGCTGTTTTTT
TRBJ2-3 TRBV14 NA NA CASSQALAMGTQYF TGTGCCAGCAGCCAAGCACTGGCCATGGGTACGCAGTATTTT
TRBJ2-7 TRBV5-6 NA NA CASSLLVRTAQSVHEQYF TGTGCCAGCAGCTTGTTGGTACGGACGGCACAGAGTGTCCACGAGCAGTACTTC
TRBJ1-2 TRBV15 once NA CATSTLRGGNYGYTF TGTGCCACCAGCACCCTCAGGGGAGGGAACTATGGCTACACCTTC
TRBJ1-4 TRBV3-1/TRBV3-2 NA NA CASSPTMTAYNEKLFF TGTGCCAGCAGCCCCACTATGACAGCTTATAATGAAAAACTGTTTTTT
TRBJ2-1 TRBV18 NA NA CASSLTGDYSEQFF TGTGCCAGCTCACTGACAGGGGACTATTCCGAGCAGTTCTTC
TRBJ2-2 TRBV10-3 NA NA CAISNLRGAGELFF TGTGCCATCAGCAACTTACGCGGGGCCGGGGAGCTGTTTTTT
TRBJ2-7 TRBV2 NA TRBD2 CASSESSGDLYEQYF TGTGCCAGCAGTGAGTCTAGCGGGGATCTCTACGAGCAGTACTTC
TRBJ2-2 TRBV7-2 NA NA CASSLGHRVTGELFF TGTGCCAGCAGCTTAGGGCACAGGGTCACCGGGGAGCTGTTTTTT
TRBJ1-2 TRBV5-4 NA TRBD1 CASRPSTGTVYGYTF TGTGCCAGCAGGCCCTCGACCGGGACAGTCTATGGCTACACCTTC